The T cell receptor (beta chain) under discussion was sequenced for a study of spatial heterogeneity in lung cancer. Whole-study context: Samples were donated by 72 untreated early-stage non-small cell lung cancer patients. Sequences of the beta chain were consistently detected in greater numbers than alpha-chain sequences.

On each TCR cDNA molecule, a unique molecular identifier was present. Each CDR3 protein is one row after TCRdb ran MiXCR on the 5' RACE reads. The data hold about 120,000 distinct CDR3 sequences, with 10% to 15% observed a single time. Time point given: blood at routine non-recurrence follow-up after resection. Tumor, nontumor lung or frozen PBMC supplied whole RNA, sequenced without sorting. The ends were cut back, 6 bases at V and 2 bases at J, with 10 bases in the middle. There are 13 residues in the CDR3. Here the sequenced sample was PBMCs, taken at follow-up. The V gene is TRBV12-3 or TRBV12-4, the J gene TRBJ1-2; no clear D gene. The sequence came from a male donor with early-stage non-small cell lung cancer. The DNA of the CDR3 is TGTGCCAGCAGCTCCGGGGAAAACTATGGCTACACCTTC. It encodes CASSSGENYGYTF.